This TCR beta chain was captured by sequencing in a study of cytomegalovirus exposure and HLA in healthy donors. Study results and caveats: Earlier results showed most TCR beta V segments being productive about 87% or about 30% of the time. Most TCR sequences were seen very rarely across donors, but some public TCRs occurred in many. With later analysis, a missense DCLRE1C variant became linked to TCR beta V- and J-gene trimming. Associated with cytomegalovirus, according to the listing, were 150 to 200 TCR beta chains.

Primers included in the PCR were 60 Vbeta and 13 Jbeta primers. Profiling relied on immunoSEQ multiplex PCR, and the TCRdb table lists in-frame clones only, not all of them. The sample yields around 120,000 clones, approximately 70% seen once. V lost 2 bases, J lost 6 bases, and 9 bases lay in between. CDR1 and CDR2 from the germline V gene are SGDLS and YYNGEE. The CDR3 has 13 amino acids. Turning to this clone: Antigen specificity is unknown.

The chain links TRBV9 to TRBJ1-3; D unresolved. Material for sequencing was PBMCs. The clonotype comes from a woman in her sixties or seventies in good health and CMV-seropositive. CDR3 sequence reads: CASSVEGTNTIYF. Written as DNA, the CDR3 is TGTGCCAGCAGCGTGGAGGGAACAAACACCATATATTTT.